These 2 T cell receptor beta chains came from one sample sequenced in a study of beta chain features in type 1 diabetes. Sequencing targeted expressed TCRB transcripts, as all isolated RNA had been reverse transcribed. Sequenced by immunoSEQ multiplex PCR; TCRdb stores in-frame clones only, minus some. The sample has some 330,000 clones; 9.5% to 11% are singletons. The sequenced material came from naive CD4+ T cells from blood. These receptors were collected from a woman aged 25 to 39 in good health.

The V gene is TRBV6-6, the J gene TRBJ2-4; the D gene is possibly TRBD2 (6 bases). V lost 5 bases and J 3 bases, leaving 14 bases between the germline ends. Germline values: CDR1 MNHNY, CDR2 SVGAGI (reference sequence). The CDR3 totals 15 residues. The chain's CDR3 is CASSPPGGVKNIQYF. Here the CDR3 DNA reads TGTGCCAGCAGTCCGCCCGGGGGAGTCAAAAACATTCAGTACTTC.

Only a few counts were recorded for this clone. The chain couples TRBV2 to TRBJ2-3; 9 bases match TRBD1. V lost 6 bases to trimming and J lost 1 base; unmatched junction nucleotides: 14. Germline loops: CDR1 SNHLY, CDR2 FYNNEI. CDR3 length: 18 residues. The CDR3 loop is CASSAGTGFPGGTDTQYF. CDR3 nucleotide sequence: TGTGCCAGCAGCGCCGGGACAGGGTTTCCCGGGGGCACAGATACGCAGTATTTT.